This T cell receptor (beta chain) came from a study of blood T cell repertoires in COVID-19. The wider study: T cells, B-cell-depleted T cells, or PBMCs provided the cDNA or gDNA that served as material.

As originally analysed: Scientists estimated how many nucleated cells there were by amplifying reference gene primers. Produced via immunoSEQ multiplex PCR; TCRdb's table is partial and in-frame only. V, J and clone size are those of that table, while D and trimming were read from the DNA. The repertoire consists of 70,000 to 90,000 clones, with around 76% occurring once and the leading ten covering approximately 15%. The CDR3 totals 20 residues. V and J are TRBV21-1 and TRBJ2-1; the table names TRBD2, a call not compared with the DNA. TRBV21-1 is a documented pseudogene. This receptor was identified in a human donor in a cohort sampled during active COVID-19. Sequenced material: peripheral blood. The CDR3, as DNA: TGTGCCAGCAGCAAAGCGCTTTCTCTAGCGGGAGGTGGAAGAGGCAATGAGCAGTTCTTC. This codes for CASSKALSLAGGGRGNEQFF.